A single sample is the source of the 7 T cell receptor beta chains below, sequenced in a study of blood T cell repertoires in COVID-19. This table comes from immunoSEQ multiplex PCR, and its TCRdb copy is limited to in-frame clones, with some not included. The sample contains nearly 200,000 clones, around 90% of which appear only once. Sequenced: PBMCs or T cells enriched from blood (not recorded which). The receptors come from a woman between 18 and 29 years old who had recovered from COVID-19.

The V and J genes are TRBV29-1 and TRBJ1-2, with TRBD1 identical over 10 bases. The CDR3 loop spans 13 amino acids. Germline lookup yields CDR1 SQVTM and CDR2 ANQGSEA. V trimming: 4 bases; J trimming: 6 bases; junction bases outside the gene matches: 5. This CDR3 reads CSVVGGQGNGYTF. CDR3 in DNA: TGCAGCGTTGTGGGGGGACAGGGGAATGGCTACACCTTC.

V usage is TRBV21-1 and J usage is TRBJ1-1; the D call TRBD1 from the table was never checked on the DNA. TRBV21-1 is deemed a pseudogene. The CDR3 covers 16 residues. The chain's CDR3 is CASSRTGAGDTTEAFF. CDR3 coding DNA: TGTGCCAGCAGCAGAACCGGGGCAGGGGATACCACTGAAGCTTTCTTT.

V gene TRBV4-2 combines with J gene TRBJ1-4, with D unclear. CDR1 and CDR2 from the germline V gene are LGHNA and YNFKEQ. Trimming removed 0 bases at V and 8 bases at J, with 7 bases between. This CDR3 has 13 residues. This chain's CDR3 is CASSQDLREKLFF. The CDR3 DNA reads TGTGCCAGCAGCCAAGATTTACGGGAAAAACTGTTTTTT.

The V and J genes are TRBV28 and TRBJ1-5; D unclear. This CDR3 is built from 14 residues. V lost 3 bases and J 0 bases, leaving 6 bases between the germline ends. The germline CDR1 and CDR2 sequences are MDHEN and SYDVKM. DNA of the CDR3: TGTGCCAGCAGTTTGGAGGGTAGCAATCAGCCCCAGCATTTT. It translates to CASSLEGSNQPQHF.

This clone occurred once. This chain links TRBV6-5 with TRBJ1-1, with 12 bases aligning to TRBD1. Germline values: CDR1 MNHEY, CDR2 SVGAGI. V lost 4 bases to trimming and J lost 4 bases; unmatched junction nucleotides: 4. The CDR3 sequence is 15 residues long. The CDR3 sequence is CASSWDRGRSTEAFF. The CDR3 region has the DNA TGTGCCAGCAGTTGGGACAGGGGGCGATCCACTGAAGCTTTCTTT.

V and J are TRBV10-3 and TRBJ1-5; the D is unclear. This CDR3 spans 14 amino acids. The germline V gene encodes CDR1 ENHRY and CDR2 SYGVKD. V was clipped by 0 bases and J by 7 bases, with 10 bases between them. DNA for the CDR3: TGTGCCATCAGTGAGTCGGAGGGCCTGCAGCCCCAGCATTTT. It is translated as CAISESEGLQPQHF.

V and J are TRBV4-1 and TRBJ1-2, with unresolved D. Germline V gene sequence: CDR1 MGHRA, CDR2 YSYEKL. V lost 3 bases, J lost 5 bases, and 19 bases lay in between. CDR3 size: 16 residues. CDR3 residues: CASSHWRPPSGYGYTF. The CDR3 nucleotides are TGCGCCAGCAGCCATTGGAGGCCGCCGAGTGGGTATGGCTACACCTTC.